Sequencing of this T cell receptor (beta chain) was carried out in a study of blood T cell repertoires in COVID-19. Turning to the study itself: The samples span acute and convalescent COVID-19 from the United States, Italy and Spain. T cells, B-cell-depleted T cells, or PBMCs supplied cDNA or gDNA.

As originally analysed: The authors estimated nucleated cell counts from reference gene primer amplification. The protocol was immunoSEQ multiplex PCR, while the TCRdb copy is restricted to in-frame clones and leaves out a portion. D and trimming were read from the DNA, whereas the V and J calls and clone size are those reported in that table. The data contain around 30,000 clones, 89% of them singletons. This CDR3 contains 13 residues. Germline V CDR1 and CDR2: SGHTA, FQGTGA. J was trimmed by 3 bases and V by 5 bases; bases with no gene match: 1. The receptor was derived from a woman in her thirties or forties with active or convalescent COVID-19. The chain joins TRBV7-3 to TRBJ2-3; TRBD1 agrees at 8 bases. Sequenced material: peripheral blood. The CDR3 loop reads CASSRQGTDTQYF. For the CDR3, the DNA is TGTGCCAGCAGCAGACAGGGGACAGATACGCAGTATTTT.